What follows is one TCR beta chain and its context. The data were taken from a study of OX40 agonist ivuxolimab in advanced cancers. Whole-study context: Recorded diagnoses for dose-escalation patients were hepatocellular carcinoma, melanoma, renal cell or head and neck cancer.

Prior autoimmune disease or systemic immunosuppression barred patients. Germline CDR1 SEHNR, CDR2 FQNEAQ (reference sequence). The V and J ends lost 6 bases and 7 bases respectively, with 7 bases between them. The CDR3 loop spans 12 amino acids. Here immunoSEQ multiplex PCR was the method, and the copy in TCRdb shows in-frame clones only, minus some. The table has tens of thousands of clones, about nine tenths seen once. The input for sequencing was CD4+ or CD8+ T cells sorted from blood, taken in a trial of the OX40 agonist ivuxolimab. The chain links TRBV7-9 to TRBJ1-6; D is unresolved. The TCR originated in an adult with an advanced solid tumor such as melanoma, head and neck, liver or kidney cancer. Here the CDR3 reads CASSPNNSPLHF. CDR3 coding DNA: TGTGCCAGCAGTCCAAACAATTCACCCCTCCACTTT.